One sample yielded the 20 T cell receptor beta chains listed below, sequenced in a study of blood T cells in healthy people across ages. A J-beta primer mix and a sample-barcoded 5' primer were used in a second PCR of roughly 7 to 12 cycles. A single record per CDR3 protein comes from TCRdb applying MiXCR to the 5' RACE reads. The table shows more than 1,000,000 distinct CDR3 sequences, with approximately 25% occurring only once. The same data also went into a second study, on T cells of mothers and their children.

The specimen was blood. These receptors originate from a girl aged 2 to 10 in good health.

The sample holds a few counts of this clonotype. J is TRBJ2-5 and V is TRBV7-2; D gene uncertain. The germline CDR1 and CDR2 sequences are SGHTA and FQGNSA. V was clipped by 11 bases and J by 4 bases, with 17 bases between them. The CDR3 is made up of 13 amino acids. The DNA of the CDR3 is TGTGCCGGAGCCCGGTGGTTTGGAGAGACCCAGTACTTC. Its translation is CAGARWFGETQYF. Looking up the rest from reference TRBV7-2 and TRBJ2-5 gives the full variable domain: GAGVSQSPSNKVTEKGKDVELRCDPISGHTALYWYRQSLGQGLEFLIYFQGNSAPDKSGLPSDRFSAERTGGSVSTLTIQRTQQEDSAVYLCAGARWFGETQYFGPGTRLLVL.

This chain links TRBV27 with TRBJ2-2, with D uncertain. From germline, CDR1 is MNHEY and CDR2 SMNVEV (reference sequence). Trimming left V 3 bases short and J 3 bases short, with 8 bases between. CDR3 length: 14 amino acids. CDR3 residues: CASSLTRYTGELFF. CDR3 DNA: TGTGCCAGCAGTTTGACCAGATACACCGGGGAGCTGTTTTTT.

This sequence joins TRBV21-1 and TRBJ1-5. TRBV21-1 has pseudogene status. This CDR3 spans 15 amino acids. CDR3 residues: CASSKAGRSNQPQHF. As DNA, the CDR3 is TGTGCCAGCAGCAAAGCAGGGAGATCCAATCAGCCCCAGCATTTT.

The chain carries TRBV4-3 and TRBJ2-1, with 8 bases matching TRBD1. Germline V gene sequence: CDR1 LGHNA, CDR2 YSLEER. This CDR3 spans 14 amino acids. V was pared by 6 bases and J by 7 bases, with 8 bases of the junction left unmatched. The CDR3 sequence: CASSLPGQVNEQFF. Written as DNA, the CDR3 is TGCGCCAGCAGTCTACCGGGACAGGTAAATGAGCAGTTCTTC.

The chain uses TRBV2 and TRBJ2-3; D is possibly TRBD1 (6 bases). Germline loops: CDR1 SNHLY, CDR2 FYNNEI. The length of the CDR3 is 15 residues. V was pared by 4 bases and J by 1 base, with 12 bases between. The CDR3 protein is CASSARAGGTDTQYF. As DNA, the CDR3 is TGTGCCAGCAGTGCCCGGGCAGGGGGCACAGATACGCAGTATTTT.

This clonotype appeared a few times. V and J are TRBV6-2 or TRBV6-3 and TRBJ1-4; TRBD1 is a possible D gene (5 bases). V lost 6 bases and J lost 4, with 21 bases in between. CDR1 is MNHEY, CDR2 SVGEGT, per germline. The CDR3 is made up of 17 amino acids. CDR3 amino acids: CASRRFGTDRYNEKLFF. The CDR3 DNA sequence: TGTGCCAGCAGAAGATTCGGGACGGACCGATATAATGAAAAACTGTTTTTT.

In this sample, this clonotype turned up a few times. The chain recombines TRBV12-3 or TRBV12-4 with TRBJ1-1, with D uncertain. The CDR3 covers 14 residues. V lost 6 bases, J lost 6 bases, and 17 bases lay in between. CDR3: CASSRSSSGPEAFF. The CDR3 region has the DNA TGTGCCAGCAGCCGGTCCTCAAGCGGGCCTGAAGCTTTCTTT.

In this sample, this clonotype turned up once. The rearrangement uses TRBV27 and TRBJ2-5; D is undetermined. The end of the DNA fits TRBJ2-1 better, so the J call may be wrong. In germline, CDR1 is MNHEY, CDR2 SMNVEV (reference sequence). The CDR3 length is 15 residues. The CDR3, as DNA: TGTGCCAGCAGTTTAGCGGAGTTTTCCCACAATGAGCAGTTCTTC. Residues: CASSLAEFSHNEQFF.

This rearrangement joins TRBV10-3 to TRBJ2-1; D is ambiguous. The V and J ends lost 3 bases and 7 bases respectively, with 10 bases between them. Germline V CDR1 and CDR2: ENHRY, SYGVKD. CDR3 length: 13 residues. CDR3 region: CAISDSEPNEQFF. For the CDR3, the DNA is TGTGCCATCAGTGACAGCGAGCCGAATGAGCAGTTCTTC.

The chain couples TRBV2 to TRBJ2-1, with 10 bases lining up with TRBD2. CDR3 length: 15 amino acids. V lost 2 bases and J lost 5; bases outside the gene matches: 3. Germline V lookup: CDR1 SNHLY, CDR2 FYNNEI. CDR3 bases: TGTGCCAGCAGTGAACGGCTAGCGGGGGACAATGAGCAGTTCTTC. Amino acid sequence: CASSERLAGDNEQFF. The full variable domain, with the rest looked up from reference TRBV2 and TRBJ2-1, is EPEVTQTPSHQVTQMGQEVILRCVPISNHLYFYWYRQILGQKVEFLVSFYNNEISEKSEIFDDQFSVERPDGSNFTLKIRSTKLEDSAMYFCASSERLAGDNEQFFGPGTRLTVL.

The CDR3 region is CSARPTGPPEAFF. CDR3 DNA: TGCAGTGCTAGACCCACAGGGCCCCCTGAAGCTTTCTTT. The chain couples TRBV20-1 to TRBJ1-1; maybe TRBD1 (6 bases). CDR1 and CDR2 from the germline V gene are DFQATT and SNEGSKA (reference sequence). This CDR3 is built from 13 residues. V was clipped by 2 bases and J by 6 bases, with 13 bases between them.

This clonotype was counted only a few times. This chain uses TRBV28 with TRBJ2-5; D is possibly TRBD2 (6 bases). The J call may be wrong; the DNA end is better matched by TRBJ2-1. Germline assignment: CDR1 MDHEN and CDR2 SYDVKM. This CDR3 has 13 amino acids. In DNA form, the CDR3 reads TGTGCCAGCAGTTCAACCCCTAGCGTTGAGCAGTTCTTC. This codes for CASSSTPSVEQFF.

This clonotype came up a few times. J is TRBJ1-1 and V is TRBV6-1, with 8 nucleotides matching TRBD1. Germline CDR1 is MNHNS and CDR2 is SASEGT. The CDR3 extends over 16 amino acids. With 2 bases clipped from V and 3 bases from J, the junction kept 8 bases outside the gene matches. The CDR3 reads CASSEISGGAYTEAFF. In DNA form, the CDR3 reads TGTGCCAGCAGTGAAATATCAGGGGGCGCGTACACTGAAGCTTTCTTT.

There are a few counts of this clonotype. J is TRBJ2-1 and V is TRBV5-5; tentative D call: TRBD2 (6 bases). This CDR3 comprises 14 residues. V was shortened by 8 bases and J by 3 bases, with 15 bases between the two germline ends. CDR1 and CDR2 (germline): SGHKS, YYEKEE (reference sequence). This CDR3 is CASTHRDFYNEQFF. CDR3 nucleotides: TGTGCCAGTACCCACCGGGACTTCTACAATGAGCAGTTCTTC.

This clonotype came up a few times. The chain joins TRBV5-5 to TRBJ2-5; D remains ambiguous. The J call may be wrong; the DNA end is better matched by TRBJ2-1. The germline V gene has CDR1 SGHKS and CDR2 YYEKEE (reference sequence). The CDR3 extends over 15 amino acids. This CDR3 is CASSGRPAEYNEQFF. The CDR3 DNA sequence: TGTGCCAGCAGCGGACGGCCAGCCGAGTACAATGAGCAGTTCTTC.

This clonotype came up a few times. This chain joins TRBV7-2 and TRBJ2-1, with D unresolved. In germline, CDR1 is SGHTA, CDR2 FQGNSA. V lost 6 bases and J lost 8, with 20 bases in between. The CDR3 runs to 15 residues. CDR3 DNA sequence: TGTGCCAGCAGAGGTTCTACCGTCCGGTTCCATGAGCAGTTCTTC. Translating gives CASRGSTVRFHEQFF.

This chain uses TRBV11-1 with TRBJ2-7, with D possibly TRBD1 on 5 matching bases. The CDR3 runs 14 residues. The V end lost 3 bases, the J end lost 1 base, and 10 bases lay between the germline ends. Germline assignment: CDR1 SGHAT and CDR2 FQDESV (reference sequence). The CDR3 DNA sequence: TGTGCCAGCAGCTTCTACAGGAGTTCCTACGAGCAGTACTTC. It codes for CASSFYRSSYEQYF.

The J gene is TRBJ2-5, the V gene TRBV29-1; 7 bases match TRBD2. The J call may not be correct, given that the DNA end is closer to TRBJ2-7. This CDR3 region has 17 residues. The germline V gene encodes CDR1 SQVTM and CDR2 ANQGSEA. This CDR3 reads CSVEGVRGDGFTYEQYF. CDR3 nucleotides: TGCAGCGTTGAAGGGGTCCGGGGGGACGGCTTTACCTACGAGCAGTACTTC.

This clonotype was picked up a small number of times. The CDR3 protein is CSVQEGSNEKLFF. The DNA for the CDR3 is TGCAGCGTCCAAGAAGGGTCAAATGAAAAACTGTTTTTT. This rearrangement joins TRBV29-1 to TRBJ1-4; D not certain. V lost 6 bases and J lost 5, with 13 bases in between. Germline CDR1 SQVTM, CDR2 ANQGSEA. This CDR3 has 13 residues.

This clonotype was observed a few times. V is TRBV12-3 or TRBV12-4 and J is TRBJ1-1, with TRBD1 matching 8 bases. The CDR3 has 15 residues. Losses at the gene ends were 5 bases for V and 1 base for J; bases not matched to a gene: 6. The chain's CDR3 is CASSDTGGSNTEAFF. Here the CDR3 DNA reads TGTGCCAGCAGTGATACAGGGGGTTCGAACACTGAAGCTTTCTTT.